These 31 T cell receptor beta chains share one sample of origin, sequenced in a study of T-cell reconstitution after alpha-beta-depleted transplantation in children (dated by TCRdb to between 2015 and 2016). Libraries were constructed by PCR. These reads were obtained on an Illumina HiSeq 2500. TCR libraries were prepared with molecular barcoding, using unique molecular identifiers to normalize TCRbeta repertoire quantification. TCRdb passed the public sequencing reads through fastp at Q25 and MiXCR, retaining productive beta sequences. Under each unique CDR3 protein, matching rows form one entry showing the most common genes and DNA. This sample gives hundreds of thousands of distinct CDR3 sequences in total; approximately 15% of them show up just once. Of the sample, 0.9% to 1.2% is held by the ten largest clones. The starting material was PBMCs from the stem cell graft donor, obtained from the stem cell graft. The receptors come from a human donor who donated a stem cell graft to a child with acute myeloid leukemia.

This chain joins TRBV20-1 and TRBJ1-5, with D hard to call. V was trimmed by 4 bases and J by 0 bases, leaving 13 bases between them. CDR1 is DFQATT, CDR2 SNEGSKA, per germline (reference sequence). This CDR3 contains 15 residues. CDR3: CSATPMADSNQPQHF. DNA of the CDR3: TGCAGTGCTACCCCTATGGCAGATAGCAATCAGCCCCAGCATTTT.

This clonotype was seen many times. This rearrangement joins TRBV29-1 to TRBJ2-2; D call uncertain. CDR3 length equals 13 residues. The germline CDR1 and CDR2 sequences are SQVTM and ANQGSEA. V gave up 7 bases and J gave up 1 base, with 10 bases separating them. The CDR3: CSGAGQNTGELFF. CDR3 sequence (DNA): TGCAGCGGTGCCGGGCAGAACACCGGGGAGCTGTTTTTT.

This clonotype has ten or more counts. The chain combines TRBV20-1 with TRBJ2-7, with D perhaps matching TRBD1 (5 bases). This CDR3 is 13 amino acids long. The germline V and J ends were trimmed by 6 bases and 5 bases, with 17 bases remaining between them. Germline CDR1 reads DFQATT; CDR2 reads SNEGSKA (reference sequence). CDR3 amino acids: CSASRAGSNEQYF. CDR3 nucleotides: TGCAGTGCCTCAAGGGCAGGGTCAAACGAGCAGTACTTC.

The chain employs TRBV9 and TRBJ1-2; TRBD1 matches at 12 bases. The V and J ends lost 5 bases and 2 bases, in that order; junction bases with no gene match: 10. The CDR3 runs to 17 residues. Germline-derived CDR1 and CDR2 are SGDLS and YYNGEE. CDR3 in DNA: TGTGCCAGCAGTCGCCGGGACAGGGGGCCTGTGAACTATGGCTACACCTTC. This translates into CASSRRDRGPVNYGYTF.

The V and J genes are TRBV19 and TRBJ1-5; the D is unclear. This CDR3 has 14 amino acids. V was trimmed by 3 bases and J by 3 bases, leaving 9 bases between them. Germline V gene lookup returns CDR1 LNHDA and CDR2 SQIVND (reference sequence). In DNA, the CDR3 is TGTGCCAGTAGTATTAGGGATCTCAATCAGCCCCAGCATTTT. Protein sequence: CASSIRDLNQPQHF. Filled out from reference TRBV19 and TRBJ1-5, the complete variable domain reads DGGITQSPKYLFRKEGQNVTLSCEQNLNHDAMYWYRQDPGQGLRLIYYSQIVNDFQKGDIAEGYSVSREKKESFPLTVTSAQKNPTAFYLCASSIRDLNQPQHFGDGTRLSIL.

This chain uses TRBV11-2 with TRBJ2-7; D might be TRBD1 (6 bases). Per the germline V gene, CDR1 is SGHAT and CDR2 is FQNNGV. Trimming took 1 base from V and 1 from J, leaving 11 bases between them. This CDR3 has 15 residues. CDR3 residues: CASSLGGTPSYEQYF. The CDR3 DNA follows: TGTGCCAGCAGCTTAGGAGGGACACCTTCCTACGAGCAGTACTTC.

This clonotype has at least ten counts. The chain links TRBV5-6 to TRBJ1-2; a possible D gene is TRBD1 (5 bases). The V gene's germline CDR1 is SGHDT and CDR2 YYEEEE. Trimming pared 4 bases from V and 3 bases from J, leaving 13 bases between. This CDR3 is 14 amino acids long. In DNA form, the CDR3 reads TGTGCCAGCAGCGGCGGGGCTTATTACTATGGCTACACCTTC. As protein: CASSGGAYYYGYTF.

This clonotype was recorded a few times. The V call is TRBV12-3 or TRBV12-4, the J call TRBJ1-1; 7 nucleotides match TRBD1. The CDR3 runs to 15 residues. V was clipped by 4 bases and J by 7 bases; unmatched bases: 12. CDR3 residues: CASSSTPTGRDEAFF. The CDR3 DNA reads TGTGCCAGCAGTTCCACCCCGACAGGGAGGGATGAAGCTTTCTTT.

V gene TRBV29-1 combines with J gene TRBJ1-1, with a possible D match to TRBD1 (5 bases). V lost 3 bases to trimming and J lost 5 bases, with 10 bases between them. CDR3 length: 12 amino acids. Per germline, CDR1 SQVTM and CDR2 ANQGSEA. The CDR3 bases are TGCAGCGTTGAGAAAGGGGATACTGAAGCTTTCTTT. It specifies CSVEKGDTEAFF. The complete variable domain, with remaining parts taken from reference TRBV29-1 and TRBJ1-1, reads SAVISQKPSRDICQRGTSLTIQCQVDSQVTMMFWYRQQPGQSLTLIATANQGSEATYESGFVIDKFPISRPNLTFSTLTVSNMSPEDSSIYLCSVEKGDTEAFFGQGTRLTVV.

This clonotype was detected only a few times. V is TRBV12-3 or TRBV12-4 and J is TRBJ2-2; 8 nucleotides match TRBD1. V lost 6 bases to trimming and J lost 1 base; unmatched junction nucleotides: 4. CDR3 length: 15 residues. CDR3 sequence (DNA): TGTGCCAGCAGACCCGGGACAGGGAACACCGGGGAGCTGTTTTTT. Translating gives CASRPGTGNTGELFF.

This clonotype came up many times. The CDR3 region has the DNA TGTGCCAGCAGCAACCCGGGGGACAGGGGCTGGGAGACCCAGTACTTC. This translates into CASSNPGDRGWETQYF. The rearrangement uses TRBV7-9 and TRBJ2-5, with TRBD1 matching over 10 bases. The CDR3 consists of 16 residues. Germline lookup yields CDR1 SEHNR and CDR2 FQNEAQ (reference sequence). Trimming took 5 bases from V and 5 from J; bases not matched to a gene: 11.

There are a few counts of this clonotype. The rearrangement uses TRBV24-1 and TRBJ1-1; no firm D call. Trimming cost V 9 bases and J 10 bases, with 17 bases left between them. Germline V gene lookup returns CDR1 KGHDR and CDR2 SFDVKD. CDR3 length: 12 amino acids. The CDR3: CATATGGGGAFF. Written as DNA, the CDR3 is TGTGCCACCGCCACCGGCGGCGGTGGAGCTTTCTTT.

This clonotype was detected a few times. V usage is TRBV4-2 and J usage is TRBJ2-1, with D unclear. Per germline, CDR1 LGHNA and CDR2 YNFKEQ. Deletions cut 0 bases from V and 7 bases from J, with 16 bases between. The length of the CDR3 is 16 residues. The DNA for the CDR3 is TGTGCCAGCAGCCAAGAGGTATCCGGCAGTGTGAATGAGCAGTTCTTC. Translated, it gives CASSQEVSGSVNEQFF.

Many counts were recorded for this clonotype. This chain links TRBV5-6 with TRBJ2-7; D gene unclear. The length of the CDR3 is 13 residues. Trimming cost V 0 bases and J 2 bases, with 6 bases left between them. Looked up from germline, CDR1 is SGHDT and CDR2 is YYEEEE. The DNA of the CDR3 is TGTGCCAGCAGCTTGGTAGACGCCTACGAGCAGTACTTC. The encoded protein is CASSLVDAYEQYF.

V usage is TRBV6-2 or TRBV6-3 and J usage is TRBJ1-2, with 8 bases aligning to TRBD1. This CDR3 has 14 residues. Germline V lookup: CDR1 MNHEY, CDR2 SVGEGT. J gave up 5 bases and V 6 bases, and 8 bases lay outside the gene matches. CDR3 amino acids: CASSKADRAYGYTF. CDR3 in DNA: TGTGCCAGCAGCAAGGCGGACAGGGCGTATGGCTACACCTTC.

This clonotype was counted many times. V is TRBV29-1 and J is TRBJ2-1; 9 bases agree with TRBD2. This CDR3 is built from 13 residues. CDR1 is SQVTM, CDR2 ANQGSEA, per germline. The trim removed 5 bases at V and 8 bases at J, leaving 7 bases unmatched. The CDR3 sequence: CSVKDSGGYEQFF. DNA of the CDR3: TGCAGCGTTAAGGATAGCGGGGGATATGAGCAGTTCTTC.

In its sample, this clonotype was seen a few times. The chain joins TRBV6-2 or TRBV6-3 to TRBJ2-2, with D perhaps matching TRBD2 (5 bases). The germline V gene has CDR1 MNHEY and CDR2 SVGEGT. The CDR3 runs 12 residues. Trimming cost V 2 bases and J 9 bases, with 7 bases left between them. CDR3 coding DNA: TGTGCCAGCAGTTACAGCGGAAGGGAGCTGTTTTTT. This sequence encodes CASSYSGRELFF.

At least ten counts were recorded for this clonotype. The rearrangement uses TRBV5-5 and TRBJ1-6, with D perhaps TRBD1 (5 bases). The CDR3 extends over 18 amino acids. The germline gives CDR1 SGHKS, CDR2 YYEKEE (reference sequence). Trimming stripped 2 bases from V and 1 base from J, with 16 bases between. The CDR3 reads CASSFISSRASYNSPLHF. In DNA, the CDR3 is TGTGCCAGCAGCTTTATAAGCTCCAGGGCATCCTATAATTCACCCCTCCACTTT. Full variable domain (missing parts from reference TRBV5-5 and TRBJ1-6): DAGVTQSPTHLIKTRGQQVTLRCSPISGHKSVSWYQQVLGQGPQFIFQYYEKEERGRGNFPDRFSARQFPNYSSELNVNALLLGDSALYLCASSFISSRASYNSPLHFGNGTRLTVT.

This clonotype turned up a few times. CDR3 DNA: TGTGCCAGCAGCCAATCCGCGGATCCTGGCTACACCTTC. Its translation is CASSQSADPGYTF. The chain combines TRBV4-2 with TRBJ1-2, with D unclear. V shed 2 bases and J shed 7 bases, with 11 bases lying between them. This CDR3 contains 13 residues. Germline V gives CDR1 LGHNA, CDR2 YNFKEQ.

Many counts were recorded for this clonotype. The V and J genes are TRBV29-1 and TRBJ2-5; D might be TRBD1 or TRBD2, each matching 6 bases. V was clipped by 6 bases and J by 2 bases, with 16 bases between them. The germline V gene encodes CDR1 SQVTM and CDR2 ANQGSEA. The CDR3 is 14 amino acids. The CDR3 region is CSVRGADAQETQYF. CDR3 bases: TGCAGCGTGAGGGGGGCAGATGCTCAAGAGACCCAGTACTTC.

This clonotype was counted many times. The genes are TRBV20-1 and TRBJ1-6, with D maybe TRBD1 (5 bases). Trimming took 4 bases from V and 7 from J, leaving 11 bases between them. This CDR3 comprises 13 residues. Germline values: CDR1 DFQATT, CDR2 SNEGSKA (reference sequence). The CDR3 is CSAKKTANSPLHF. The CDR3 DNA reads as TGCAGTGCTAAAAAGACAGCGAATTCACCCCTCCACTTT.

In regard to this clonotype: A much larger clonotype is one base distant, so this may be a read error. V gene TRBV12-3 or TRBV12-4 combines with J gene TRBJ2-1; 8 bases map to TRBD2. With 7 bases clipped from V and 11 bases from J, the junction kept 13 bases outside the gene matches. CDR3 length: 14 residues. CDR3 sequence (DNA): TGTGCCAGCACCTTGGGGACTAGTAACGATAAGCAGTTCTTC. Translated: CASTLGTSNDKQFF.

The chain carries TRBV7-9 and TRBJ1-1; D might be TRBD1 (5 bases). V lost 4 bases, J lost 5 bases, and 14 bases lay in between. CDR1 and CDR2 (germline): SEHNR, FQNEAQ (reference sequence). The CDR3 loop spans 14 amino acids. DNA of the CDR3: TGTGCCAGCAGCTCTCTCGCGGGGGGGACTGAAGCTTTCTTT. Its protein is CASSSLAGGTEAFF.

This clonotype occurred a few times. The CDR3 sequence: CASGTRITDTQYF. Here the CDR3 DNA reads TGCGCCAGCGGCACAAGGATTACAGATACGCAGTATTTT. The chain couples TRBV4-3 to TRBJ2-3; no clear D. This CDR3 contains 13 residues. Trimming took off 8 bases at V and 3 bases at J, with 12 bases between the two ends. CDR1 is LGHNA and CDR2 is YSLEER in the germline V gene.

The chain links TRBV6-5 to TRBJ1-1, with D maybe TRBD1 (6 bases). V gave up 9 bases and J gave up 0 bases, with 14 bases separating them. Per the germline V gene, CDR1 is MNHEY and CDR2 is SVGAGI. The CDR3 is 14 amino acids. The CDR3 is CASQIQGMNTEAFF. The CDR3 bases are TGTGCCAGTCAGATACAGGGTATGAACACTGAAGCTTTCTTT.

This clonotype was seen a single time. One base away lies a much larger clone, so this may be a sequencing read error. The chain uses TRBV5-6 and TRBJ2-7; D remains unclear. CDR3 length: 16 residues. Germline loops: CDR1 SGHDT, CDR2 YYEEEE. CDR3 DNA: TGTGCCAGCAGCTTGAACGGCGACGCGAAATCCTACGACCAGTACTTC. This translates into CASSLNGDAKSYDQYF.

The V call is TRBV9, the J call TRBJ2-3; no firm D call. The CDR3 has 17 residues. Trimming cost V 0 bases and J 2 bases, with 16 bases left between them. CDR1 and CDR2 (germline): SGDLS, YYNGEE. CDR3 in amino acids: CASSVGVGRATTDTQYF. The CDR3 coding sequence is TGTGCCAGCAGCGTAGGAGTGGGTCGGGCAACCACAGATACGCAGTATTTT.

The chain is built from TRBV20-1 and TRBJ1-5; weak D call: TRBD1 (6 bases). V lost 0 bases and J lost 7, with 16 bases in between. CDR1 is DFQATT and CDR2 is SNEGSKA in the germline V gene (reference sequence). The CDR3 loop spans 15 amino acids. The CDR3 region has the DNA TGCAGTGCTAGAGATCAGGGGCGCGGGAGGCAGCCCCAGCATTTT. The encoded protein is CSARDQGRGRQPQHF.

The rearrangement uses TRBV6-2 or TRBV6-3 and TRBJ2-7; D gene uncertain. Trimming removed 2 bases at V and 6 bases at J, with 5 bases between. The germline gives CDR1 MNHEY, CDR2 SVGEGT. This CDR3 has 11 amino acids. CDR3: CASSYGVEQYF. In nucleotides, the CDR3 is TGTGCCAGCAGTTACGGGGTCGAGCAGTACTTC.

This clonotype was recorded once. V gene TRBV11-1 combines with J gene TRBJ1-4; TRBD1 agrees at 11 bases. Per germline, CDR1 SGHAT and CDR2 FQDESV (reference sequence). This CDR3 has 18 residues. Unmatched junction bases numbered 18, after V lost 5 bases and J lost 10 bases. The DNA for the CDR3 is TGTGCCAGCAGCAACGCGCGGAGGACAGGGGGCAGGCTGGGAAAACTGTTTTTT. This codes for CASSNARRTGGRLGKLFF.

This clonotype has a count of ten or more. The rearrangement uses TRBV7-2 and TRBJ2-5, with D possibly TRBD2 on 5 matching bases. Germline V gene sequence: CDR1 SGHTA, CDR2 FQGNSA. The CDR3 consists of 14 residues. Trimming removed 4 bases at V and 3 bases at J, with 12 bases between. The CDR3 loop is CASSSKGLKETQYF. CDR3 coding DNA: TGTGCCAGCAGCTCGAAAGGACTGAAAGAGACCCAGTACTTC.